Below are 28 T cell receptor beta chains sequenced from a single sample in a study of shared clonotypes between healthy human individuals. The table came from immunoSEQ multiplex PCR; TCRdb's copy has only in-frame clones and leaves some out. The repertoire includes more than 2 million clones, almost 96% of them detected once, and about 0.13% sits in the top ten. Sequenced sample: naive CD4+ T cells sorted from blood. The subset was: CD45RA+ positively selected. These receptor sequences come from a man between 18 and 35 years old in good health.

This chain uses TRBV7-9 with TRBJ2-1; D is ambiguous. Germline values: CDR1 SEHNR, CDR2 FQNEAQ (reference sequence). There are 16 residues in the CDR3. The V end was cut by 4 bases, the J end by 0 bases, with 13 bases between. The CDR3 loop is CASSSVWHLSYNEQFF. The CDR3 DNA reads as TGTGCCAGCAGCTCTGTCTGGCACCTCTCCTACAATGAGCAGTTCTTC.

This chain links TRBV2 with TRBJ2-7; D is perhaps TRBD1 or TRBD2 (5 bases each). Germline lookup yields CDR1 SNHLY and CDR2 FYNNEI. The V gene lost 8 bases and the J gene lost 0 bases, with 20 bases spanning the gap. The CDR3 has 16 amino acids. The CDR3 loop is CASLPRYRRSSYEQYF. Written as DNA, the CDR3 is TGTGCCAGCCTACCCAGGTACAGGAGGAGCTCCTACGAGCAGTACTTC. Complete variable domain (other parts from reference TRBV2 and TRBJ2-7): EPEVTQTPSHQVTQMGQEVILRCVPISNHLYFYWYRQILGQKVEFLVSFYNNEISEKSEIFDDQFSVERPDGSNFTLKIRSTKLEDSAMYFCASLPRYRRSSYEQYFGPGTRLTVT.

The CDR3 here is CASSPVTGALGTGELFF. In nucleotides, the CDR3 is TGTGCCAGCAGCCCAGTTACGGGGGCTTTGGGCACCGGGGAGCTGTTTTTT. The rearrangement links TRBV5-4 to TRBJ2-2; D is possibly TRBD1 or TRBD2 (6 bases each). The CDR3 sequence is 17 residues long. V dropped 4 bases and J dropped 4 bases, with 20 bases sitting between them. The germline V gene encodes CDR1 SGHNT and CDR2 YYREEE (reference sequence).

The chain links TRBV7-9 to TRBJ1-4; 9 nucleotides align to TRBD1. V dropped 5 bases and J dropped 7; count of bases not matched to a gene: 11. Germline lookup yields CDR1 SEHNR and CDR2 FQNEAQ (reference sequence). The CDR3 spans 16 residues. CDR3 sequence: CASSPLAGTGLEKLFF. CDR3 DNA sequence: TGTGCCAGCAGCCCCCTCGCCGGGACAGGGCTTGAAAAACTGTTTTTT.

The chain has TRBV2 and TRBJ2-5; 9 bases match TRBD1. This CDR3 region has 14 residues. J gave up 1 base and V 5 bases, and 2 bases lay outside the gene matches. Germline V gene sequence: CDR1 SNHLY, CDR2 FYNNEI. CDR3 loop: CASSSGQGQETQYF. The CDR3 coding sequence is TGTGCCAGCAGTTCGGGACAGGGCCAAGAGACCCAGTACTTC. The full variable domain, with the rest looked up from reference TRBV2 and TRBJ2-5, is EPEVTQTPSHQVTQMGQEVILRCVPISNHLYFYWYRQILGQKVEFLVSFYNNEISEKSEIFDDQFSVERPDGSNFTLKIRSTKLEDSAMYFCASSSGQGQETQYFGPGTRLLVL.

CDR3 nucleotide sequence: TGCACCAGCAGCCAAGATTGGAAAGGGGGCAAGGGCGAAAGCGAGACCCAGTACTTC. The encoded protein is CTSSQDWKGGKGESETQYF. J is TRBJ2-5 and V is TRBV1; whether TRBD1, the table's D call, matches the DNA was not checked. TRBV1 is reported as a pseudogene. This CDR3 has 19 residues.

As for this clone: The sample carries other DNA sequences with the same CDR3. V is TRBV27 and J is TRBJ1-1; 7 bases line up with TRBD1. V shed 2 bases, J shed 0 bases, and the junction held 3 bases outside the gene matches. Germline-derived CDR1 and CDR2 are MNHEY and SMNVEV (reference sequence). This CDR3 is built from 15 residues. Here the CDR3 DNA reads TGTGCCAGCAGTTTAGGGACAGTTATGAACACTGAAGCTTTCTTT. Translating it yields CASSLGTVMNTEAFF.

The V call is TRBV5-1, the J call TRBJ1-6; perhaps TRBD1 as D (5 bases). This CDR3 is built from 14 residues. Germline V CDR1 and CDR2: SGHRS, YFSETQ. V dropped 0 bases and J dropped 9 bases, with 10 bases sitting between them. This CDR3 reads CASSLEGESSPLHF. CDR3 DNA sequence: TGCGCCAGCAGCTTGGAAGGGGAGAGTTCACCCCTCCACTTT.

The chain uses TRBV25-1 and TRBJ2-3; TRBD2 matches 14 bases. J gave up 3 bases and V 3 bases, and 8 bases lay outside the gene matches. The CDR3 is 18 residues long. Germline values: CDR1 MGHDK, CDR2 SYGVNS. The CDR3 DNA reads TGTGCCAGCAGTGAGACTAGCGGGGGGGTTACAGGTACAGATACGCAGTATTTT. Translating it yields CASSETSGGVTGTDTQYF.

V and J are TRBV5-3 and TRBJ2-7; 12 nucleotides line up with TRBD2. TRBV5-3 is annotated as an ORF whose role is uncertain. Trimming at V came to 3 bases and at J to 2 bases, leaving 3 bases not matched to a gene. The CDR3 consists of 15 residues. In DNA form, the CDR3 reads TGTGCCAGAAGCTGCAGACTAGCGGGGGCCTACGAGCAGTACTTC. This codes for CARSCRLAGAYEQYF.

This chain uses TRBV2 with TRBJ1-2, with TRBD1 matching over 10 bases. Germline V gene data show CDR1 as SNHLY and CDR2 as FYNNEI. V shed 6 bases and J 8 bases; nucleotides not matched to a gene: 9. CDR3 length: 14 amino acids. The CDR3 reads CASRTGGTLRGYTF. In DNA, the CDR3 is TGTGCCAGCAGGACAGGGGGCACCTTGAGGGGCTACACCTTC.

The chain recombines TRBV5-4 with TRBJ2-5; D is possibly TRBD1 or TRBD2 (5 bases each). Deletions cut 4 bases from V and 4 bases from J, with 14 bases between. Germline CDR1 and CDR2: SGHNT and YYREEE (reference sequence). The length of the CDR3 is 14 residues. The CDR3 coding sequence is TGTGCCAGCAGCCCTAGGGGAGTGGGAGAGACCCAGTACTTC. Translation gives CASSPRGVGETQYF. Combining the CDR3 with reference TRBV5-4 and TRBJ2-5 gives the whole variable domain ETGVTQSPTHLIKTRGQQVTLRCSSQSGHNTVSWYQQALGQGPQFIFQYYREEENGRGNFPPRFSGLQFPNYSSELNVNALELDDSALYLCASSPRGVGETQYFGPGTRLLVL.

The chain has TRBV30 and TRBJ1-6; a possible D gene is TRBD1 (5 bases). Germline V lookup: CDR1 GTSNPN, CDR2 SVGIG (reference sequence). There are 17 residues in the CDR3. The V and J ends lost 3 bases and 7 bases respectively, with 22 bases between them. The CDR3 nucleotides read TGTGCCTGGAGGACCACGACATCCAAAGGGGCCAATTCACCCCTCCACTTT. It is translated as CAWRTTTSKGANSPLHF.

The chain couples TRBV19 to TRBJ1-2; no reliable D call. The CDR3 loop spans 13 amino acids. From germline, CDR1 is LNHDA and CDR2 SQIVND (reference sequence). Trimming removed 3 bases from V and 2 bases from J, with 7 bases in between. The CDR3 region has the DNA TGTGCCAGTAGTATCCCACCAAACTATGGCTACACCTTC. Translated, it gives CASSIPPNYGYTF.

With regard to this clone: Distinct nucleotide sequences in the sample also encode this CDR3. The chain recombines TRBV7-9 with TRBJ2-3; a weak D match, TRBD1 (6 bases). Germline CDR1 SEHNR, CDR2 FQNEAQ (reference sequence). The V end lost 5 bases, the J end lost 6 bases, and 6 bases lay between the germline ends. The CDR3 consists of 11 residues. The DNA of the CDR3 is TGTGCCAGCAGCCAGGGGGATACGCAGTATTTT. Translated: CASSQGDTQYF. Complete variable domain (other parts from reference TRBV7-9 and TRBJ2-3): DTGVSQNPRHKITKRGQNVTFRCDPISEHNRLYWYRQTLGQGPEFLTYFQNEAQLEKSRLLSDRFSAERPKGSFSTLEIQRTEQGDSAMYLCASSQGDTQYFGPGTRLTVL.

The chain uses TRBV5-1 and TRBJ2-5, with 8 bases identical to TRBD1. The CDR3 spans 15 residues. The germline CDR1 and CDR2 sequences are SGHRS and YFSETQ. V gave up 4 bases and J gave up 5 bases; unmatched junction bases: 10. The CDR3 DNA reads as TGCGCCAGCAGCGCCCAGGGGGCCCCGGGGGAGACCCAGTACTTC. It codes for CASSAQGAPGETQYF.

The gene calls are TRBV10-1 and TRBJ1-3, with a weak D call TRBD1 (5 bases). Germline CDR1 WNHNN, CDR2 SYGVQD (reference sequence). V lost 8 bases, J lost 4 bases, and 18 bases lay in between. This CDR3 has 15 amino acids. The CDR3 coding sequence is TGCGCCAGCGGGCCGGGGCGCGGGTCCGGAAACACCATATATTTT. Protein: CASGPGRGSGNTIYF.

As for this clone: The identical CDR3 is also encoded by other nucleotide sequences in the sample. The chain has TRBV7-2 and TRBJ2-1; no reliable D call. The CDR3 has 13 residues. Trimming removed 5 bases at V and 5 bases at J, with 10 bases between. CDR1 and CDR2 (germline): SGHTA, FQGNSA. The CDR3 sequence: CASSPRTNNEQFF. Written as DNA, the CDR3 is TGTGCCAGCAGCCCCAGGACCAACAATGAGCAGTTCTTC. The full variable domain, completed using reference TRBV7-2 and TRBJ2-1, is GAGVSQSPSNKVTEKGKDVELRCDPISGHTALYWYRQSLGQGLEFLIYFQGNSAPDKSGLPSDRFSAERTGGSVSTLTIQRTQQEDSAVYLCASSPRTNNEQFFGPGTRLTVL.

This rearrangement joins TRBV19 to TRBJ2-1, with 9 bases matching TRBD2. The germline V gene encodes CDR1 LNHDA and CDR2 SQIVND (reference sequence). The length of the CDR3 is 16 residues. V was pared by 3 bases and J by 9 bases, with 12 bases of the junction left unmatched. The DNA for the CDR3 is TGTGCCAGTAGTATCGGCGGGAGGGAAACCGTTGGTGAGCAGTTCTTC. Protein product: CASSIGGRETVGEQFF.

V gene TRBV5-1 combines with J gene TRBJ2-3; tentatively, D is TRBD2 (6 bases). The V and J ends lost 4 bases and 1 base respectively, with 13 bases between them. Germline lookup yields CDR1 SGHRS and CDR2 YFSETQ. The CDR3 length is 15 residues. CDR3 DNA sequence: TGCGCCAGCAGCCTCGATGGGGAGGGCACAGATACGCAGTATTTT. It specifies CASSLDGEGTDTQYF.

The rearrangement uses TRBV27 and TRBJ1-1; 9 nucleotides match TRBD1. The ends lost 7 bases at V and 0 bases at J; junction bases unmatched: 9. Germline CDR1 reads MNHEY; CDR2 reads SMNVEV (reference sequence). The CDR3 extends over 16 amino acids. CDR3 amino acids: CASMPGTGLMNTEAFF. The CDR3 DNA is TGTGCCAGCATGCCCGGGACAGGGTTAATGAACACTGAAGCTTTCTTT.

The rearrangement uses TRBV7-2 and TRBJ1-3, with D possibly being TRBD1 (6 bases). CDR3 length: 14 amino acids. Germline V CDR1 and CDR2: SGHTA, FQGNSA. V lost 1 base to trimming and J lost 4 bases, with 8 bases between them. The CDR3 sequence is CASSLGGQGNTIYF. The CDR3 region has the DNA TGTGCCAGCAGCTTAGGAGGACAGGGAAACACCATATATTTT. Filled out from reference TRBV7-2 and TRBJ1-3, the complete variable domain reads GAGVSQSPSNKVTEKGKDVELRCDPISGHTALYWYRQSLGQGLEFLIYFQGNSAPDKSGLPSDRFSAERTGGSVSTLTIQRTQQEDSAVYLCASSLGGQGNTIYFGEGSWLTVV.

J is TRBJ2-3 and V is TRBV5-6, with TRBD2 identical over 10 bases. Germline V CDR1 and CDR2: SGHDT, YYEEEE. CDR3 length: 15 residues. V lost 7 bases, J lost 2 bases, and 7 bases stayed unmatched. CDR3 loop: CASLGLAGATDTQYF. For the CDR3, the DNA is TGTGCCAGCTTGGGGCTAGCGGGAGCCACAGATACGCAGTATTTT.

The genes are TRBV25-1 and TRBJ2-5, with D possibly matching TRBD1 (5 bases). The CDR3 length is 14 residues. The germline V gene encodes CDR1 MGHDK and CDR2 SYGVNS. V was clipped by 3 bases and J by 1 base, with 9 bases between them. The CDR3 region is CASSDQGSQETQYF. CDR3 DNA: TGTGCCAGCAGTGACCAGGGTTCCCAAGAGACCCAGTACTTC. Full variable domain (outside the CDR3, taken from reference TRBV25-1 and TRBJ2-5): EADIYQTPRYLVIGTGKKITLECSQTMGHDKMYWYQQDPGMELHLIHYSYGVNSTEKGDLSSESTVSRIRTEHFPLTLESARPSHTSQYLCASSDQGSQETQYFGPGTRLLVL.

The chain uses TRBV7-9 and TRBJ1-4; the match to TRBD1 covers 12 bases. Germline V lookup: CDR1 SEHNR, CDR2 FQNEAQ (reference sequence). V lost 5 bases, J lost 4 bases, and 5 bases stayed unmatched. The CDR3 consists of 16 residues. The CDR3 sequence is CASSLGTGGFNEKLFF. CDR3 in DNA: TGTGCCAGCAGCCTTGGGACAGGGGGCTTTAATGAAAAACTGTTTTTT.

Note on this clone: Different DNA sequences within this sample yield the same CDR3. The chain recombines TRBV7-3 with TRBJ2-1; D is unresolved. CDR3 length: 13 amino acids. With 2 bases removed from V and 5 bases from J, the gap between germline ends came to 7 bases. Germline CDR1 SGHTA, CDR2 FQGTGA. CDR3 bases: TGTGCCAGCAGCTTATATACCGACAATGAGCAGTTCTTC. Translated: CASSLYTDNEQFF. Full variable domain (missing parts from reference TRBV7-3 and TRBJ2-1): GAGVSQTPSNKVTEKGKYVELRCDPISGHTALYWYRQSLGQGPEFLIYFQGTGAADDSGLPNDRFFAVRPEGSVSTLKIQRTERGDSAVYLCASSLYTDNEQFFGPGTRLTVL.

This chain links TRBV5-6 with TRBJ1-2; TRBD1 matches at 7 bases. V lost 3 bases and J lost 1; bases outside the gene matches: 3. CDR3 length: 14 residues. Germline lookup yields CDR1 SGHDT and CDR2 YYEEEE. Here the CDR3 reads CASSSRQGNYGYTF. In DNA, the CDR3 is TGTGCCAGCAGCTCCCGACAGGGTAACTATGGCTACACCTTC.

The chain recombines TRBV27 with TRBJ2-3; D possibly matches TRBD1 or TRBD2 (5 bases each). Germline V gene data show CDR1 as MNHEY and CDR2 as SMNVEV (reference sequence). This CDR3 region has 14 residues. Trimming took off 5 bases at V and 7 bases at J, with 16 bases between the two ends. The CDR3 region has the DNA TGTGCCAGCAGTCCCGGGACCAACAGCCATACGCAGTATTTT. Its translation is CASSPGTNSHTQYF.